This T cell receptor (beta chain) derives from a study of cytomegalovirus exposure and HLA in healthy donors. The overall study: A data release that came early held tens of millions of unique TCRs from HLA-typed donors.

Researchers ran the PCR with 60 Vbeta and 13 Jbeta primers. The repertoire was sequenced with immunoSEQ multiplex PCR; TCRdb's copy has only in-frame clones and lacks some. The table records some 200,000 clones, over 80% of them present only once. Regarding this clone: Its antigen is currently unknown.

CDR1 MNHEY and CDR2 SVGAGI come from the germline V gene. V was pared by 2 bases and J by 3 bases, with 8 bases between. The CDR3 loop spans 14 amino acids. Study-wide results and caveats: The number of N-insertions in an Asian-associated ancestry cluster was reportedly below the roughly 700-donor mean in a later analysis. Researchers reportedly found TCR beta sequences accurately predicted most subjects' HLA-A and HLA-B alleles.

Donors counted as nominally healthy when sampled, yet unrecorded immune exposures were likely. J is TRBJ2-1 and V is TRBV6-5; D not certain. This TCR was recovered from a boy under 10 years old in good health and CMV-seronegative. Sample: PBMCs. CDR3 sequence (DNA): TGTGCCAGCAGTTACGAGTCCCGCTACAATGAGCAGTTCTTC. It encodes CASSYESRYNEQFF.